Following are 10 T cell receptor beta chains from one sample sequenced in a study of cytomegalovirus exposure and HLA in healthy donors. With 60 Vbeta and 13 Jbeta primers, the PCR was carried out. The data were produced by immunoSEQ multiplex PCR, yet TCRdb's version contains in-frame clones alone and is incomplete. The sample includes approximately 150,000 clones, 60% to 80% seen only once; the top ten take around an eighth. The sequenced sample consisted of PBMCs. The source of these receptors is a middle-aged woman in good health and CMV-seronegative.

The V call is TRBV6-6, the J call TRBJ2-3; 10 bases align to TRBD1. The CDR3 covers 13 residues. With 0 bases clipped from V and 9 bases from J, the junction kept 0 bases outside the gene matches. Germline CDR1 is MNHNY and CDR2 is SVGAGI (reference sequence). CDR3 in DNA: TGTGCCAGCAGTTACTCGGACAGGGGGACGCAGTATTTT. Its protein is CASSYSDRGTQYF.

The rearrangement uses TRBV11-3 and TRBJ2-7, with 7 positions matching TRBD1. V lost 3 bases and J lost 6; bases outside the gene matches: 11. This CDR3 comprises 15 residues. Per germline, CDR1 SGHNT and CDR2 YENEEA. The CDR3 loop is CASSFSLSDRAEQYF. The CDR3 region has the DNA TGTGCCAGCAGCTTTTCCTTAAGTGACAGGGCCGAGCAGTACTTC.

The rearrangement links TRBV27 to TRBJ2-5; D remains unclear. Germline CDR1 MNHEY, CDR2 SMNVEV (reference sequence). V lost 3 bases, J lost 4 bases, and 9 bases lay in between. The CDR3 consists of 13 residues. The CDR3 bases are TGTGCCAGCAGTTTTGTGTCGGGAGAGACCCAGTACTTC. Residues: CASSFVSGETQYF.

The V call is TRBV7-3, the J call TRBJ1-2, with a weak D call TRBD1 (5 bases). The germline V gene has CDR1 SGHTA and CDR2 FQGTGA. This CDR3 is 14 amino acids long. Trimming stripped 1 base from V and 4 bases from J, with 10 bases between. The CDR3 region is CASSLNSGGYGYTF. CDR3 in DNA: TGTGCCAGCAGCTTAAATTCGGGGGGCTATGGCTACACCTTC.

The chain joins TRBV11-3 to TRBJ2-7; TRBD2 matches at 8 bases. After removal of 8 bases from V and 5 bases from J, the junction contained 8 bases not matched to a gene. This CDR3 comprises 13 residues. Germline V gene data show CDR1 as SGHNT and CDR2 as YENEEA. CDR3 in DNA: TGTGCCAGCTCCAAGGGTAGCGGGAACGAGCAGTACTTC. Translated: CASSKGSGNEQYF.

The chain is built from TRBV11-2 and TRBJ1-1; the D gene is possibly TRBD1 (5 bases). There are 14 residues in the CDR3. The ends were cut back, 3 bases at V and 6 bases at J, with 14 bases in the middle. Looked up from germline, CDR1 is SGHAT and CDR2 is FQNNGV. This chain's CDR3 is CASSLGLRGAEAFF. The DNA of the CDR3 is TGTGCCAGCAGCTTGGGGTTGCGGGGCGCTGAAGCTTTCTTT. Drawing the rest from reference TRBV11-2 and TRBJ1-1, the complete variable domain is EAGVAQSPRYKIIEKRQSVAFWCNPISGHATLYWYQQILGQGPKLLIQFQNNGVVDDSQLPKDRFSAERLKGVDSTLKIQPAKLEDSAVYLCASSLGLRGAEAFFGQGTRLTVV.

The V and J genes are TRBV2 and TRBJ2-4, with D uncertain. The CDR3 loop spans 13 amino acids. The germline V gene has CDR1 SNHLY and CDR2 FYNNEI. Trimming left V 6 bases short and J 4 bases short, with 10 bases between. DNA for the CDR3: TGTGCCAGCAGCGAGGAGAGGAAAAACATTCAGTACTTC. Translation gives CASSEERKNIQYF.

This chain connects TRBV27 to TRBJ2-7; 9 nucleotides match TRBD1. The CDR3 has 14 residues. V gave up 3 bases and J gave up 4 bases; unmatched junction bases: 4. The V gene's germline CDR1 is MNHEY and CDR2 SMNVEV (reference sequence). The CDR3 spells CASSFRQGVYEQYF. CDR3 coding DNA: TGTGCCAGCAGTTTTAGACAGGGGGTGTACGAGCAGTACTTC.

There are a few counts of this clone. This sequence joins TRBV6-1 and TRBJ1-3, with D hard to call. Trimming left V 5 bases short and J 0 bases short, with 8 bases between. The CDR3 runs 14 residues. Germline CDR1 is MNHNS and CDR2 is SASEGT. CDR3 nucleotides: TGTGCCAGCAGTCAACGGGACTCTGGAAACACCATATATTTT. Encoded protein: CASSQRDSGNTIYF.

The V gene is TRBV9, the J gene TRBJ2-1, with 9 bases aligning to TRBD1. CDR1 is SGDLS, CDR2 YYNGEE, per germline. The J segment lost 2 bases and the V segment lost 1 base, leaving 4 bases of the junction unmatched. The CDR3 covers 16 residues. The CDR3: CASSVTGTGPYNEQFF. Written as DNA, the CDR3 is TGTGCCAGCAGCGTAACCGGGACAGGGCCCTACAATGAGCAGTTCTTC.